This T cell receptor (beta chain) was recovered during a study of cytomegalovirus exposure and HLA in healthy donors. Study-level points and caveats: CMV serostatus alone was available as immune exposure information. The study listed 164 cytomegalovirus-associated TCR beta chains. Sequence variants that were highly shared formed a cluster that was likely a sequencing artifact.

The CDR3 covers 13 residues. Germline V gene lookup returns CDR1 SGHVS and CDR2 FQNEAQ. The germline V and J ends were trimmed by 4 bases and 6 bases, with 9 bases remaining between them. PCR was performed using 60 Vbeta and 13 Jbeta primers. TCRdb keeps only in-frame clones here, not all; method: immunoSEQ multiplex PCR. Recorded for this sample: 130,000 to 150,000 clones. Comments on this clone: Antigen unknown.

Sequenced sample: PBMCs. This chain connects TRBV7-8 to TRBJ2-2; D might be TRBD2 (5 bases). The receptor was isolated from a man aged 40-49 years in good health and CMV-seronegative. CDR3: CASSWTLSGELFF. CDR3 sequence (DNA): TGTGCCAGCAGCTGGACTCTCTCCGGGGAGCTGTTTTTT.